The sequence of this T cell receptor beta chain was determined in a study of cytomegalovirus exposure and HLA in healthy donors. Whole-study context: Earlier, 90 million to 140 million unique TCR beta sequences were recovered from around 180 million T cells by an analysis. Among a few hundred genotyped donors, around 80% fell in the Caucasian-associated ancestry cluster. Whole-study results and caveats: Later analysis demonstrated an association between a missense DCLRE1C variant and TCR beta V- and J-gene trimming. Data from an earlier analysis indicated that most TCR beta V segments were productive either about 90% or about 30% of the time.

It was with 60 Vbeta and 13 Jbeta primers that the PCR ran. Libraries were prepared by immunoSEQ multiplex PCR; TCRdb keeps only in-frame clonotypes and omits some of them. The table shows under 150,000 clones, with 9.4% occurring only once. In this sample, this clone turned up a few times. Its matching antigen is unknown. Germline loops: CDR1 LGHNT, CDR2 FRNRAP. Trimming took 4 bases from V and 10 from J, leaving 11 bases between them. CDR3 length equals 12 residues. The sequence was collected from a male donor in good health and CMV-seronegative. The genes are TRBV12-5 and TRBJ2-1; D remains ambiguous. The sample taken for sequencing was PBMCs. The CDR3 DNA is TGTGCTAGTGGTTCCTCCTTCTTAGAGCAGTTCTTC. Its protein product is CASGSSFLEQFF.